What follows are 30 T cell receptor beta chains derived from one specimen sequenced in a study of blood T cell repertoires in COVID-19. Produced via immunoSEQ multiplex PCR; TCRdb's table is partial and in-frame only. The sample carries about 180,000 clones, about 91% recorded once. Sample: PBMCs or T cells enriched from blood (not recorded which). Every receptor here comes from a woman aged 40 to 49 with acute COVID-19.

The rearrangement links TRBV28 to TRBJ1-5; TRBD1 is a possible D gene (5 bases). The germline V gene encodes CDR1 MDHEN and CDR2 SYDVKM. The V end lost 7 bases, the J end lost 2 bases, and 21 bases lay between the germline ends. CDR3 size: 17 residues. This chain's CDR3 is CASTPSAQGIGNQPQHF. For the CDR3, the DNA is TGTGCCAGCACTCCCTCGGCGCAGGGCATTGGCAATCAGCCCCAGCATTTT.

J is TRBJ2-7 and V is TRBV2, with a tentative D call TRBD2 (6 bases). Between the trimmed V and J ends, which lost 6 bases and 5 bases, there was a span of 8 bases. Germline lookup yields CDR1 SNHLY and CDR2 FYNNEI. CDR3 length: 11 amino acids. CDR3: CASSRRDEQYF. The CDR3, as DNA: TGTGCCAGCAGCAGGAGGGACGAGCAGTACTTC.

The V call is TRBV7-8, the J call TRBJ1-2; D not certain. The ends were cut back, 5 bases at V and 4 bases at J, with 8 bases in the middle. The CDR3 spans 12 residues. Germline CDR1 reads SGHVS; CDR2 reads FQNEAQ. In DNA form, the CDR3 reads TGTGCCAGCAGCCCCGGAGGCTATGGCTACACCTTC. It translates to CASSPGGYGYTF.

The J gene is TRBJ1-5, the V gene TRBV24-1, with a tentative D call TRBD1 (6 bases). V shed 6 bases and J shed 9 bases, with 14 bases lying between them. Per germline, CDR1 KGHDR and CDR2 SFDVKD. The CDR3 sequence is 13 residues long. The CDR3 region is CATSQTGLGPQHF. The CDR3 DNA reads as TGTGCCACCAGTCAAACAGGGCTGGGGCCCCAGCATTTT.

V and J are TRBV7-8 and TRBJ2-5; the D gene is possibly TRBD2 (6 bases). Germline assignment: CDR1 SGHVS and CDR2 FQNEAQ. The V gene lost 3 bases and the J gene lost 7 bases, with 12 bases spanning the gap. This CDR3 region has 13 residues. The chain's CDR3 is CASSFSGEVTQYF. CDR3 coding DNA: TGTGCCAGCAGCTTCTCGGGAGAGGTGACCCAGTACTTC. Full variable domain (rest looked up from reference TRBV7-8 and TRBJ2-5): GAGVSQSPRYKVAKRGQDVALRCDPISGHVSLFWYQQALGQGPEFLTYFQNEAQLDKSGLPSDRFFAERPEGSVSTLKIQRTQQEDSAVYLCASSFSGEVTQYFGPGTRLLVL.

J is TRBJ1-2 and V is TRBV4-1; possible D gene TRBD1, 5 bases. Germline CDR1 reads MGHRA; CDR2 reads YSYEKL. V was pared by 0 bases and J by 7 bases, with 12 bases between. The CDR3 length is 14 residues. The CDR3 DNA reads as TGCGCCAGCAGCCAAGATTGGGGGGGAGGTGGCTACACCTTC. Encoded protein: CASSQDWGGGGYTF.

There are a few counts of this clone. This chain uses TRBV18 with TRBJ1-1, with D hard to call. From germline, CDR1 is KGHSH and CDR2 LQKENI. The CDR3 is 13 residues long. The V end was cut by 3 bases, the J end by 3 bases, with 8 bases between. The CDR3 region is CASSPVADTEAFF. The CDR3 coding sequence is TGTGCCAGCTCACCCGTGGCAGACACTGAAGCTTTCTTT.

This sequence joins TRBV4-2 and TRBJ2-7; 11 bases are shared with TRBD2. The CDR3 is 19 amino acids. V lost 0 bases and J lost 3; bases outside the gene matches: 13. The germline gives CDR1 LGHNA, CDR2 YNFKEQ. CDR3 coding DNA: TGTGCCAGCAGCCAAGATGAGAGCCGACTAGCGGGGAACTTCTACGAGCAGTACTTC. It is translated as CASSQDESRLAGNFYEQYF.

This chain links TRBV30 with TRBJ2-7; TRBD1 matches 7 bases. This CDR3 contains 13 residues. The V and J ends lost 2 bases and 6 bases, in that order; junction bases with no gene match: 7. The germline CDR1 and CDR2 sequences are GTSNPN and SVGIG (reference sequence). The CDR3 here is CAWSTHRGREQYF. The CDR3 bases are TGTGCCTGGAGTACTCACAGGGGCCGCGAGCAGTACTTC.

The J gene is TRBJ2-3, the V gene TRBV18; D remains unclear. Germline V gives CDR1 KGHSH, CDR2 LQKENI. The V end was cut by 1 base, the J end by 1 base, with 9 bases between. This CDR3 comprises 15 residues. In DNA form, the CDR3 reads TGTGCCAGCTCACCACTCGCCAGTCGCACAGATACGCAGTATTTT. Its protein is CASSPLASRTDTQYF.

This chain uses TRBV2 with TRBJ2-1; tentatively, D is TRBD2 (5 bases). The V end was cut by 2 bases, the J end by 6 bases, with 11 bases between. Germline assignment: CDR1 SNHLY and CDR2 FYNNEI. This CDR3 contains 14 residues. The CDR3 nucleotides read TGTGCCAGCAGTGAACTAGCCTCCATCAATGAGCAGTTCTTC. Encoded protein: CASSELASINEQFF. Full variable domain (rest looked up from reference TRBV2 and TRBJ2-1): EPEVTQTPSHQVTQMGQEVILRCVPISNHLYFYWYRQILGQKVEFLVSFYNNEISEKSEIFDDQFSVERPDGSNFTLKIRSTKLEDSAMYFCASSELASINEQFFGPGTRLTVL.

The rearrangement uses TRBV15 and TRBJ1-2; 7 nucleotides line up with TRBD1. CDR1 and CDR2 (germline): LNHNV, YYDKDF (reference sequence). V was pared by 11 bases and J by 7 bases, with 13 bases of the junction left unmatched. There are 13 residues in the CDR3. CDR3 region: CAAGQELSGGYTF. In nucleotides, the CDR3 is TGTGCCGCCGGACAGGAGCTATCGGGTGGCTACACCTTC.

The chain recombines TRBV19 with TRBJ1-3, with TRBD1 as a possible D gene (5 bases). V dropped 6 bases and J dropped 4 bases, with 10 bases sitting between them. The germline CDR1 and CDR2 sequences are LNHDA and SQIVND (reference sequence). The CDR3 has 13 residues. The CDR3 DNA follows: TGTGCCAGTAGCGGACAATTGGGAAACACCATATATTTT. Its protein product is CASSGQLGNTIYF.

The chain uses TRBV30 and TRBJ2-5; 13 nucleotides line up with TRBD2. Germline assignment: CDR1 GTSNPN and CDR2 SVGIG (reference sequence). The CDR3 runs to 14 residues. V shed 0 bases and J 11 bases; nucleotides not matched to a gene: 6. The CDR3 DNA follows: TGTGCCTGGAGTGTAGGACTAGCGGGGGTGACGCAGTACTTC. Translation gives CAWSVGLAGVTQYF.

The chain links TRBV28 to TRBJ2-6; the match to TRBD1 covers 8 bases. With 10 bases clipped from V and 4 bases from J, the junction kept 9 bases outside the gene matches. The V gene's germline CDR1 is MDHEN and CDR2 SYDVKM. The CDR3 is 15 residues long. In DNA form, the CDR3 reads TGTGCCACCCTGGACAGGGCGGGAGGGGCCAACGTCCTGACTTTC. Its translation is CATLDRAGGANVLTF.

As for this clone: The sample contains more than one DNA sequence encoding this CDR3. The genes are TRBV19 and TRBJ2-5; tentative D call: TRBD2 (6 bases). Trimming left V 3 bases short and J 5 bases short, with 7 bases between. The CDR3 extends over 12 amino acids. Germline V gene lookup returns CDR1 LNHDA and CDR2 SQIVND (reference sequence). This CDR3 reads CASSIGGETQYF. The CDR3 DNA reads as TGTGCCAGTAGTATTGGGGGGGAGACCCAGTACTTC. Drawing the rest from reference TRBV19 and TRBJ2-5, the complete variable domain is DGGITQSPKYLFRKEGQNVTLSCEQNLNHDAMYWYRQDPGQGLRLIYYSQIVNDFQKGDIAEGYSVSREKKESFPLTVTSAQKNPTAFYLCASSIGGETQYFGPGTRLLVL.

V is TRBV9 and J is TRBJ2-3; TRBD1 matches 7 bases. The CDR3 length is 14 residues. CDR1 and CDR2 from the germline V gene are SGDLS and YYNGEE. J lost 0 bases, V lost 7 bases, and 5 bases had no gene match. The CDR3 here is CASGWGQSTDTQYF. In DNA form, the CDR3 reads TGTGCCAGCGGGTGGGGACAGAGCACAGATACGCAGTATTTT.

The gene calls are TRBV4-3 and TRBJ1-5; TRBD1 matches 7 bases. In germline, CDR1 is LGHNA, CDR2 YSLEER. The CDR3 has 15 residues. V gave up 0 bases and J gave up 4 bases; unmatched junction bases: 3. CDR3 coding DNA: TGCGCCAGCAGCCAAGAGACAGGGCTTAATCAGCCCCAGCATTTT. Translation: CASSQETGLNQPQHF.

By share, this clone ranks as medium-sized (0.01 to 0.1%). The chain couples TRBV7-8 to TRBJ1-1; a weak D match, TRBD1 (5 bases). V shed 1 base and J shed 8 bases, with 11 bases lying between them. The CDR3 covers 13 residues. Germline values: CDR1 SGHVS, CDR2 FQNEAQ. CDR3 loop: CASSLGPGFEAFF. The CDR3 DNA reads TGTGCCAGCAGCTTAGGTCCAGGGTTCGAAGCTTTCTTT.

The chain couples TRBV10-3 to TRBJ2-3; possibly TRBD2 for D (7 bases). Looked up from germline, CDR1 is ENHRY and CDR2 is SYGVKD. This CDR3 comprises 15 residues. Trimming pared 3 bases from V and 6 bases from J, leaving 16 bases between. The CDR3 sequence: CAISEGRGPSDTQYF. The CDR3 DNA is TGTGCCATCAGTGAAGGGCGGGGGCCCTCGGATACGCAGTATTTT.

The V gene is TRBV3-1 (or the pseudogene TRBV3-2), the J gene TRBJ1-6, with TRBD1 matching over 10 bases. The V and J ends lost 5 bases and 0 bases, in that order; junction bases with no gene match: 4. Germline V gene lookup returns CDR1 LGHDT and CDR2 YNNKEL (reference sequence). The CDR3 extends over 17 amino acids. The CDR3 coding sequence is TGTGCCAGCAGCTCCCGGACAGGGGGCTCCTATAATTCACCCCTCCACTTT. This encodes CASSSRTGGSYNSPLHF.

The rearrangement joins TRBV5-1 to TRBJ1-1; no clear D. The length of the CDR3 is 14 residues. Trimming left V 2 bases short and J 4 bases short, with 12 bases between. Germline CDR1 SGHRS, CDR2 YFSETQ. CDR3 nucleotides: TGCGCCAGCAGCTTAGGATCCCGGGGCACTGAAGCTTTCTTT. Translated: CASSLGSRGTEAFF.

J is TRBJ1-1 and V is TRBV4-1; perhaps TRBD1 as D (5 bases). Germline assignment: CDR1 MGHRA and CDR2 YSYEKL. The CDR3 contains 15 residues. V gave up 0 bases and J gave up 0 bases, with 8 bases separating them. The CDR3 sequence is CASSQDRGMNTEAFF. The CDR3 nucleotides are TGCGCCAGCAGCCAAGATCGGGGGATGAACACTGAAGCTTTCTTT.

The rearrangement joins TRBV19 to TRBJ1-2; TRBD1 is a possible D gene (6 bases). Looked up from germline, CDR1 is LNHDA and CDR2 is SQIVND (reference sequence). This CDR3 is 14 amino acids long. V shed 6 bases and J shed 4 bases, with 15 bases lying between them. The CDR3 DNA sequence: TGTGCCAGTAGAAGTGACAGGTTGAGCTATGGCTACACCTTC. It is translated as CASRSDRLSYGYTF.

This chain links TRBV10-2 with TRBJ2-7; D possibly corresponds to TRBD1 (6 bases). Germline V gene lookup returns CDR1 WSHSY and CDR2 SAAADI. Trimming removed 4 bases at V and 5 bases at J, with 15 bases between. The CDR3 sequence is 14 residues long. CDR3 loop: CASSGHRDGDEQYF. CDR3 coding DNA: TGCGCCAGCAGTGGACACAGGGACGGGGACGAGCAGTACTTC.

This chain uses TRBV5-6 with TRBJ2-7; D uncertain. The CDR3 totals 14 residues. Germline-derived CDR1 and CDR2 are SGHDT and YYEEEE. V was shortened by 0 bases and J by 4 bases, with 11 bases between the two germline ends. CDR3 in DNA: TGTGCCAGCAGCTTGGGCGATAGCAAGTACGAGCAGTACTTC. Its protein product is CASSLGDSKYEQYF.

This chain links TRBV30 with TRBJ2-1, with D perhaps matching TRBD1 (6 bases). This CDR3 region has 12 residues. V lost 4 bases to trimming and J lost 9 bases, with 13 bases between them. CDR1 and CDR2 from the germline V gene are GTSNPN and SVGIG (reference sequence). The CDR3 coding sequence is TGTGCCTGGAAGTATCGAGGGGGTGAGCAGTTCTTC. Translating it yields CAWKYRGGEQFF. Supplemented by reference TRBV30 and TRBJ2-1, the full variable domain reads SQTIHQWPATLVQPVGSPLSLECTVEGTSNPNLYWYRQAAGRGLQLLFYSVGIGQISSEVPQNLSASRPQDRQFILSSKKLLLSDSGFYLCAWKYRGGEQFFGPGTRLTVL.

This sequence joins TRBV6-1 and TRBJ2-1; 7 nucleotides line up with TRBD2. The CDR3 runs 15 residues. The V gene's germline CDR1 is MNHNS and CDR2 SASEGT. V lost 2 bases, J lost 2 bases, and 3 bases stayed unmatched. For the CDR3, the DNA is TGTGCCAGCAGTGAAATTCTAGCGGCCTACAATGAGCAGTTCTTC. It encodes CASSEILAAYNEQFF.

This clone was observed at least ten times. The chain combines TRBV6-4 with TRBJ2-3, with TRBD2 matching 9 bases. Looked up from germline, CDR1 is MRHNA and CDR2 is SNTAGT. After removal of 2 bases from V and 3 bases from J, the junction contained 3 bases not matched to a gene. The CDR3 runs 15 residues. This CDR3 is CASSDVAGETDTQYF. In DNA, the CDR3 is TGTGCCAGCAGTGACGTAGCGGGAGAAACAGATACGCAGTATTTT.

The chain joins TRBV5-1 to TRBJ2-7, with TRBD1 matching over 7 bases. Germline V lookup: CDR1 SGHRS, CDR2 YFSETQ. The V and J ends lost 2 bases and 5 bases, in that order; junction bases with no gene match: 7. This CDR3 has 14 residues. CDR3 in amino acids: CASSFSGQTNEQYF. The CDR3 DNA follows: TGCGCCAGCAGCTTCTCGGGACAGACGAACGAGCAGTACTTC.